This T cell receptor (beta chain) was sequenced during a study of patients and donors after allogeneic stem cell transplantation. V was pared by 3 bases and J by 0 bases, with 9 bases between. Germline V gene lookup returns CDR1 ENHRY and CDR2 SYGVKD. The CDR3 runs 15 residues. MiXCR, applied by TCRdb to the RT-PCR reads, yields one record per CDR3 protein. The data hold approximately 88,000 distinct CDR3 sequences, with 4.5% to 5% observed a single time. In its sample, this clonotype was seen many times. The source material was blood, either unsorted or a sorted T cell fraction (not recorded which). The TCR comes from a human donor who was either an allogeneic HSCT recipient or a stem cell or donor lymphocyte infusion donor (not recorded which). It is not recorded whose cells these are; they may come from a transplant donor. This sequence joins TRBV10-3 and TRBJ1-5; D is ambiguous. CDR3 nucleotide sequence: TGTGCCATCAGTGAAACGGGTTATAGCAATCAGCCCCAGCATTTT. This sequence encodes CAISETGYSNQPQHF.